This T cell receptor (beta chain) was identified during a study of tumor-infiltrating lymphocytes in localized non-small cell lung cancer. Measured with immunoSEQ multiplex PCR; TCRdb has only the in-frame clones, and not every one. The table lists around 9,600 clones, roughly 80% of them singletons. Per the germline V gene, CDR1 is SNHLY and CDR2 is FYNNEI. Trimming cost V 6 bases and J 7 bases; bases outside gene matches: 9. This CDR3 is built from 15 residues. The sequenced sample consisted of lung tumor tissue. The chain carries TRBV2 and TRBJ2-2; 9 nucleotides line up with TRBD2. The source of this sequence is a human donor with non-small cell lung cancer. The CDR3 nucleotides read TGTGCCAGCAGGGAGGCAGCGGGAGGCGTCGGGGAGCTGTTTTTT. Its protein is CASREAAGGVGELFF.